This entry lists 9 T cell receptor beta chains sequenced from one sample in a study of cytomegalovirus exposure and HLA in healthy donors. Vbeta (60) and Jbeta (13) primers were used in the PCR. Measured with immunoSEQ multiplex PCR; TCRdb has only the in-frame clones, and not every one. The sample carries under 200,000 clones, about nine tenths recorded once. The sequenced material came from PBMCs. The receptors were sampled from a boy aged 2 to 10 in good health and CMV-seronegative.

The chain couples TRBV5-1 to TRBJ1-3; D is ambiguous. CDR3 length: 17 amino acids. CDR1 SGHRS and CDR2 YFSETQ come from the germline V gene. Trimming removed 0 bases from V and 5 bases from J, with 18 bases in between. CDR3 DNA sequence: TGCGCCAGCAGCTTGGGAGACAAACATTTTCGGCGAAACACCATATATTTT. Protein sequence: CASSLGDKHFRRNTIYF.

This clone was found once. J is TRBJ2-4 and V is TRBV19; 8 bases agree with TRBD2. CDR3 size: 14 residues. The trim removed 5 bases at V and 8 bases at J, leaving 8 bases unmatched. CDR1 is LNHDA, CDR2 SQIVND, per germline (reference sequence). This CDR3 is CASSLGTRGDIQYF. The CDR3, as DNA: TGTGCCAGTAGTCTCGGGACTAGAGGTGACATTCAGTACTTC.

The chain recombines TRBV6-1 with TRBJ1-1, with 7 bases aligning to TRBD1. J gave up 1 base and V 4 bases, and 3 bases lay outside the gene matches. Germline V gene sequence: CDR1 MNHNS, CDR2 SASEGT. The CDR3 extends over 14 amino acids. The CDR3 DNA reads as TGTGCCAGCAGTGCAGGGGGGAGGAACACTGAAGCTTTCTTT. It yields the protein CASSAGGRNTEAFF.

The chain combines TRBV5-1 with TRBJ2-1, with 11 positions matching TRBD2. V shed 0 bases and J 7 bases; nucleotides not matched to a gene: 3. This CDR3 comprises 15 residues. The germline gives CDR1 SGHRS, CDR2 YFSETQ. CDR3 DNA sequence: TGCGCCAGCAGCTTGGGTAGCGGGGGGGATAATGAGCAGTTCTTC. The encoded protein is CASSLGSGGDNEQFF.

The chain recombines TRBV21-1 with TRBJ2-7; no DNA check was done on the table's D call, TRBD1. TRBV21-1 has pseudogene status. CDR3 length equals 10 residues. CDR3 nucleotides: TGTGGGGCCAGGAAGAGCGAGCAGTACTTC. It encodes CGARKSEQYF.

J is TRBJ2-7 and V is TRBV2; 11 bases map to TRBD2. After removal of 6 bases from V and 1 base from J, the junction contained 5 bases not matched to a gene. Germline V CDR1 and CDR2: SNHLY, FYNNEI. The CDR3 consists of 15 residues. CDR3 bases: TGTGCCAGCAGCTTCACTAGCGGGGGATCCTACGAGCAGTACTTC. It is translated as CASSFTSGGSYEQYF.

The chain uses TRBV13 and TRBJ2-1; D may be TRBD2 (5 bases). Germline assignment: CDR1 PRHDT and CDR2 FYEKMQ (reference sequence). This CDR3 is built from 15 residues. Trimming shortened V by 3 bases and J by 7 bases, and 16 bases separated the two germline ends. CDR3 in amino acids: CASSLVWATRNEQFF. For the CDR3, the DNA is TGTGCCAGCAGCTTGGTCTGGGCCACTAGGAATGAGCAGTTCTTC.

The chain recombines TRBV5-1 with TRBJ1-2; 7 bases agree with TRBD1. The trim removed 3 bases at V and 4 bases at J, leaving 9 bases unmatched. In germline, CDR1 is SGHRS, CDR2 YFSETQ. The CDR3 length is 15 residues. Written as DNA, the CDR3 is TGCGCCAGCAGCTCGGGACTTCCAGGGGGCTATGGCTACACCTTC. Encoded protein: CASSSGLPGGYGYTF. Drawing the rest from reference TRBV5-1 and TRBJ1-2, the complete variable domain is KAGVTQTPRYLIKTRGQQVTLSCSPISGHRSVSWYQQTPGQGLQFLFEYFSETQRNKGNFPGRFSGRQFSNSRSEMNVSTLELGDSALYLCASSSGLPGGYGYTFGSGTRLTVV.

Written as DNA, the CDR3 is TGTGCCAGTACGGGAGGTCTCTATGGCTACACCTTC. Translated, it gives CASTGGLYGYTF. J is TRBJ1-2 and V is TRBV19, with no clear D. The CDR3 loop spans 12 amino acids. The V end was cut by 7 bases, the J end by 4 bases, with 10 bases between. The germline CDR1 and CDR2 sequences are LNHDA and SQIVND (reference sequence). The complete variable domain, with remaining parts taken from reference TRBV19 and TRBJ1-2, reads DGGITQSPKYLFRKEGQNVTLSCEQNLNHDAMYWYRQDPGQGLRLIYYSQIVNDFQKGDIAEGYSVSREKKESFPLTVTSAQKNPTAFYLCASTGGLYGYTFGSGTRLTVV.